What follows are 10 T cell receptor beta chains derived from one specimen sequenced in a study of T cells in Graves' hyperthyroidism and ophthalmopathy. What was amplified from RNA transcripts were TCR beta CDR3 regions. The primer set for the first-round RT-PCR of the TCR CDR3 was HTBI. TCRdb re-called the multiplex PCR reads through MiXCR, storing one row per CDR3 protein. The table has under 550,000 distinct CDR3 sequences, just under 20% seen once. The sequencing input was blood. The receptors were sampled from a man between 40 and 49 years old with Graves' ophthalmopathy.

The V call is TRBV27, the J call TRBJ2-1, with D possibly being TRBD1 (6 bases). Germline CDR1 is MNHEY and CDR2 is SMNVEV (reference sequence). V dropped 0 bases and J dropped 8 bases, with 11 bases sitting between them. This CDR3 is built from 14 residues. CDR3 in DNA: TGTGCCAGCAGTTTATCCTGGGGGCGGGATGAGCAGTTCTTC. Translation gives CASSLSWGRDEQFF.

CDR3 loop: CAWSVGPVREQYF. DNA for the CDR3: TGTGCCTGGAGTGTGGGCCCCGTCAGAGAGCAGTACTTC. The chain has TRBV30 and TRBJ2-7; D ambiguous. This CDR3 is built from 13 residues. Trimming removed 0 bases at V and 7 bases at J, with 13 bases between. Germline loops: CDR1 GTSNPN, CDR2 SVGIG (reference sequence).

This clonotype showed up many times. The CDR3 DNA follows: TGTGCCAGTCAGCGGGAGGCCACCTACAATGAGCAGTTCTTC. Translation gives CASQREATYNEQFF. V gene TRBV28 combines with J gene TRBJ2-1; 9 nucleotides match TRBD2. This CDR3 is built from 14 residues. V dropped 9 bases and J dropped 2; count of bases not matched to a gene: 5. Germline V CDR1 and CDR2: MDHEN, SYDVKM.

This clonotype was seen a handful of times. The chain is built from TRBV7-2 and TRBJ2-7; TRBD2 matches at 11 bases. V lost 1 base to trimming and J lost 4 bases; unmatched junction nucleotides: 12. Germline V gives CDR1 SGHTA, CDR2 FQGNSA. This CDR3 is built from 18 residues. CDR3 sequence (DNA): TGTGCCAGCAGCTTAGTCATAGCGGGAGGGAGTATAATGTACGAGCAGTACTTC. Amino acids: CASSLVIAGGSIMYEQYF. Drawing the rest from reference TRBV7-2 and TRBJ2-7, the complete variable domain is GAGVSQSPSNKVTEKGKDVELRCDPISGHTALYWYRQSLGQGLEFLIYFQGNSAPDKSGLPSDRFSAERTGGSVSTLTIQRTQQEDSAVYLCASSLVIAGGSIMYEQYFGPGTRLTVT.

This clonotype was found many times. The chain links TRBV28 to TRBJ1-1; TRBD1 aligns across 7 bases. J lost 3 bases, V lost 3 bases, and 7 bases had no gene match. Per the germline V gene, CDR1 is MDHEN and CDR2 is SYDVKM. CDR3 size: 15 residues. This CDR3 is CASSFLRGPDTEAFF. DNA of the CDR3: TGTGCCAGCAGTTTTCTTAGGGGGCCGGACACTGAAGCTTTCTTT.

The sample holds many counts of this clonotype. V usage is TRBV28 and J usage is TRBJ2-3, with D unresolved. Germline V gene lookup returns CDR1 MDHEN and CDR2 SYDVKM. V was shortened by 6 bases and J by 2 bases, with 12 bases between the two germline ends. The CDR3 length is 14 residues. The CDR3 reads CASSQGLNTDTQYF. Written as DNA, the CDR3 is TGTGCCAGCAGCCAAGGGCTCAACACAGATACGCAGTATTTT. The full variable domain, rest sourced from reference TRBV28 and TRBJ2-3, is DVKVTQSSRYLVKRTGEKVFLECVQDMDHENMFWYRQDPGLGLRLIYFSYDVKMKEKGDIPEGYSVSREKKERFSLILESASTNQTSMYLCASSQGLNTDTQYFGPGTRLTVL.

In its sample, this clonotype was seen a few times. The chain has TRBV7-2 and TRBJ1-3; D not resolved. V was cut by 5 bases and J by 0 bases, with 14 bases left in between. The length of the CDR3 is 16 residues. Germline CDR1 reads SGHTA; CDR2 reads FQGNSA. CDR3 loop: CASSPQSIGSGNTIYF. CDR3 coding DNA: TGTGCCAGCAGCCCCCAGTCGATCGGCTCTGGAAACACCATATATTTT.

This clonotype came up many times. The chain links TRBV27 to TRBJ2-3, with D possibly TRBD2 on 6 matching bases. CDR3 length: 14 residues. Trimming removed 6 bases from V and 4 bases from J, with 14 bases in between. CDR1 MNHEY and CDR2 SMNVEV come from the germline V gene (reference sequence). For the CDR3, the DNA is TGTGCCAGCAGGGGACGACGGGACTCAGATACGCAGTATTTT. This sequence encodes CASRGRRDSDTQYF.

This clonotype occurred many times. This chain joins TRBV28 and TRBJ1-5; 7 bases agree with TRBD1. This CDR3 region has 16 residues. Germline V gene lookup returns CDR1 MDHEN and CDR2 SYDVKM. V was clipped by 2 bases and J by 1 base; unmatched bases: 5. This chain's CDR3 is CASSLTLTGSNQPQHF. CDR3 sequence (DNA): TGTGCCAGCAGTTTAACTTTGACAGGGAGCAATCAGCCCCAGCATTTT.

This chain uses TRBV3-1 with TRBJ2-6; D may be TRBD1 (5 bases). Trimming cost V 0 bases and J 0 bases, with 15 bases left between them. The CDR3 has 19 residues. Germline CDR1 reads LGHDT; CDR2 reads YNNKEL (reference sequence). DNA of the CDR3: TGTGCCAGCAGCCAAGAAGTGCAGGGCCCCAACTCTGGGGCCAACGTCCTGACTTTC. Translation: CASSQEVQGPNSGANVLTF. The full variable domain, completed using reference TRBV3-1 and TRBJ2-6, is DTAVSQTPKYLVTQMGNDKSIKCEQNLGHDTMYWYKQDSKKFLKIMFSYNNKELIINETVPNRFSPKSPDKAHLNLHINSLELGDSAVYFCASSQEVQGPNSGANVLTFGAGSRLTVL.